The sequence of this T cell receptor (beta chain) was determined in a study of PD-1 blockade in classical Hodgkin lymphoma. At the level of the study: It was nivolumab at 3 mg/kg, given intravenously every 2 weeks, that patients received.

Libraries were prepared by immunoSEQ multiplex PCR; TCRdb keeps only in-frame clonotypes and omits some of them. In the table there are 31,000 or so clones, around 80% of which are singletons. Time point: cycle 4 day 1 (C4D1), after 6 weeks of nivolumab. The patients all showed relapse after autologous stem cell transplantation, while their brentuximab vedotin exposure varied. Researchers report purifying CD4+ T cells from thawed PBMCs by magnetic negative selection. The source was CD4+ T cells from blood, collected before the fourth cycle of nivolumab. The TCR comes from a human donor with classical Hodgkin lymphoma.

The CDR3 DNA reads as TGTGCCAGCAGCCAAGATCCCAGACAGAGCACTAACTATGGCTACACCTTC. Its protein is CASSQDPRQSTNYGYTF. J is TRBJ1-2 and V is TRBV4-2; D is perhaps TRBD1 (5 bases). Germline V CDR1 and CDR2: LGHNA, YNFKEQ. CDR3 length: 17 residues. The V and J ends lost 0 bases and 0 bases respectively, with 14 bases between them.